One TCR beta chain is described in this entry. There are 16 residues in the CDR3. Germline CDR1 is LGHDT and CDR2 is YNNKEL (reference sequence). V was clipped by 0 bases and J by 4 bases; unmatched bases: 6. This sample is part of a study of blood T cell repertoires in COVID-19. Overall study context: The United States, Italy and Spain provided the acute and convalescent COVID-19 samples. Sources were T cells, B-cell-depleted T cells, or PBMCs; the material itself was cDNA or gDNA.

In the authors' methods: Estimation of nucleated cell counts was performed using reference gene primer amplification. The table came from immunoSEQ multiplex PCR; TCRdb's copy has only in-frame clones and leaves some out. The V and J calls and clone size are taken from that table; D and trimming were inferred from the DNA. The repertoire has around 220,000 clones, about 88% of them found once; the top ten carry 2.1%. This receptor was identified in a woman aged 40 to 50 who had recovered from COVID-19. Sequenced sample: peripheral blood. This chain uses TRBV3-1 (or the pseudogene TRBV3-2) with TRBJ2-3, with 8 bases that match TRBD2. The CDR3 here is CASSQEAGAGADTQYF. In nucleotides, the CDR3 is TGTGCCAGCAGCCAAGAAGCGGGAGCTGGGGCAGATACGCAGTATTTT.